The 11 T cell receptor beta chains below all came from one sample that was sequenced in a study of human T cells and chemical hapten exposure. Via MiXCR, TCRdb re-called the RACE reads, giving one row per CDR3 protein. The table includes 95,000 to 150,000 distinct CDR3 sequences, roughly 13% detected once. Time point here: patch test 1, 2 weeks after DPC sensitization. Indicated treatment: therapeutic diphenylcyclopropenone sensitization with weekly scalp DPC. Sequencing used whole blood, obtained in connection with sensitization to the hapten diphenylcyclopropenone (DPC). These receptors all come from a young man with alopecia areata. Some clones in this sample may be carry-over from other donors' samples.

The J gene is TRBJ1-5, the V gene TRBV6-2 or TRBV6-3; TRBD1 might be the D (6 bases). V lost 2 bases, J lost 5 bases, and 16 bases lay in between. The germline V gene has CDR1 MNHEY and CDR2 SVGEGT. The CDR3 length is 16 residues. CDR3 nucleotide sequence: TGTGCCAGCAGTTACCCCACAGGGCTTGGTGATCAGCCCCAGCATTTT. Protein sequence: CASSYPTGLGDQPQHF.

This rearrangement joins TRBV7-2 to TRBJ2-7; unclear D gene. This CDR3 has 15 residues. The germline gives CDR1 SGHTA, CDR2 FQGNSA. Trimming cost V 0 bases and J 5 bases, with 14 bases left between them. CDR3 residues: CASSLAGKILDEQYF. The CDR3 DNA follows: TGTGCCAGCAGCTTAGCGGGCAAGATCCTCGACGAGCAGTACTTC.

The chain employs TRBV3-1 and TRBJ2-2; D remains ambiguous. Germline-derived CDR1 and CDR2 are LGHDT and YNNKEL (reference sequence). Trimming took 0 bases from V and 0 from J, leaving 14 bases between them. This CDR3 has 18 amino acids. CDR3 loop: CASSQDFGSHANTGELFF. The CDR3, as DNA: TGTGCCAGCAGCCAAGATTTCGGCAGCCACGCGAACACCGGGGAGCTGTTTTTT.

This clonotype has a handful of counts. The chain combines TRBV10-2 with TRBJ1-1; a weak D match, TRBD1 (6 bases). Trimming shortened V by 3 bases and J by 7 bases, and 18 bases separated the two germline ends. The CDR3 has 15 residues. Germline assignment: CDR1 WSHSY and CDR2 SAAADI. The CDR3 loop is CASSESWGAQGEAFF. The CDR3 DNA reads TGCGCCAGCAGTGAAAGTTGGGGGGCCCAGGGTGAAGCTTTCTTT.

V gene TRBV5-1 combines with J gene TRBJ2-7; possibly TRBD1 or TRBD2 for D (5 bases each). Germline values: CDR1 SGHRS, CDR2 YFSETQ. The CDR3 sequence is 14 residues long. V shed 3 bases and J shed 5 bases, with 15 bases lying between them. The CDR3 DNA reads as TGCGCCAGCAGCTCCGGGACCTTTGGGGACGAGCAGTACGTC. Protein product: CASSSGTFGDEQYV.

This clonotype was seen once. The rearrangement links TRBV29-1 to TRBJ1-1; no clear D. The CDR3 covers 12 residues. CDR1 is SQVTM, CDR2 ANQGSEA, per germline. With 7 bases removed from V and 1 base from J, the gap between germline ends came to 10 bases. This CDR3 reads CSGTEKNTEAFF. CDR3 nucleotide sequence: TGCAGCGGGACCGAGAAGAACACTGAAGCTTTCTTT.

This clonotype was counted a few times. This chain links TRBV4-1 with TRBJ1-3, with D unclear. The germline gives CDR1 MGHRA, CDR2 YSYEKL. The CDR3 has 20 residues. Trimming took off 3 bases at V and 0 bases at J, with 24 bases between the two ends. CDR3 protein: CASSQDSPSLSRYSGNTIYF. CDR3 nucleotides: TGCGCCAGCAGCCAGGACTCACCCTCCCTTAGTCGGTACTCTGGAAACACCATATATTTT.

This rearrangement joins TRBV3-1 to TRBJ1-1; D is uncertain. The CDR3 sequence is 14 residues long. Deletions cut 1 base from V and 4 bases from J, with 10 bases between. CDR1 and CDR2 from the germline V gene are LGHDT and YNNKEL (reference sequence). The CDR3 sequence is CASSQGVVSTEAFF. The CDR3 nucleotides are TGTGCCAGCAGCCAAGGTGTGGTGAGCACTGAAGCTTTCTTT.

This clonotype was seen a handful of times. J is TRBJ2-3 and V is TRBV7-8; 11 bases match TRBD2. Germline assignment: CDR1 SGHVS and CDR2 FQNEAQ. There are 19 residues in the CDR3. J was trimmed by 0 bases and V by 4 bases; bases with no gene match: 12. The CDR3: CASSSSLAGVTASTDTQYF. The CDR3 nucleotides read TGTGCCAGCAGCTCGTCACTAGCGGGGGTAACAGCTAGCACAGATACGCAGTATTTT.

The chain combines TRBV27 with TRBJ1-5; no reliable D call. The CDR3 covers 16 residues. Germline CDR1 reads MNHEY; CDR2 reads SMNVEV (reference sequence). V lost 5 bases and J 3 bases, leaving 17 bases between the germline ends. CDR3 in amino acids: CASSPGYRLYNQPQHF. DNA of the CDR3: TGTGCCAGCAGTCCGGGCTATCGCTTGTACAATCAGCCCCAGCATTTT.

This clonotype turned up a few times. The genes are TRBV3-1 and TRBJ2-5; no clear D. The CDR3 extends over 12 amino acids. Between the trimmed V and J ends, which lost 2 bases and 5 bases, there was a span of 6 bases. The germline V gene encodes CDR1 LGHDT and CDR2 YNNKEL (reference sequence). CDR3 residues: CASSQYRETQYF. Written as DNA, the CDR3 is TGTGCCAGCAGCCAATATCGGGAGACCCAGTACTTC.